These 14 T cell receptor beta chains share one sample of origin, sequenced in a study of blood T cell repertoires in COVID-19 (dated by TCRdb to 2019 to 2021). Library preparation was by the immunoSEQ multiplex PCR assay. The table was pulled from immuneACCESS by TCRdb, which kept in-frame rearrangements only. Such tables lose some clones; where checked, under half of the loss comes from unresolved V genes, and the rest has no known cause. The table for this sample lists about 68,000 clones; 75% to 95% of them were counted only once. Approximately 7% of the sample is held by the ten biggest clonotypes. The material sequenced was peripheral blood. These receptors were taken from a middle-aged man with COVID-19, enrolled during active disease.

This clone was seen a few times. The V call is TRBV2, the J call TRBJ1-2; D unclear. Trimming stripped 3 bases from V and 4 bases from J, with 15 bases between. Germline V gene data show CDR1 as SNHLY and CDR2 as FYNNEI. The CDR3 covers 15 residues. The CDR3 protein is CASSEGRPASYGYTF. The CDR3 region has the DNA TGTGCCAGCAGTGAGGGGAGGCCCGCCAGCTATGGCTACACCTTC.

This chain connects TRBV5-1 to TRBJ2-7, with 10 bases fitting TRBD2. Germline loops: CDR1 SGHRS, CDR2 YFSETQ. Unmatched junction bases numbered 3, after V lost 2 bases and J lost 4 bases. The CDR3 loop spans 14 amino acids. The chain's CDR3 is CASSLGTSEYEQYF. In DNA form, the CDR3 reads TGCGCCAGCAGCTTAGGGACTAGCGAGTACGAGCAGTACTTC.

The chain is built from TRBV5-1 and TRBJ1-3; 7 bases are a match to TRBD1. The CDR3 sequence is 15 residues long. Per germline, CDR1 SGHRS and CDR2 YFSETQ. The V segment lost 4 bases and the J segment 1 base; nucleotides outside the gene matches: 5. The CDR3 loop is CASSTTGVSGNTIYF. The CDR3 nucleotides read TGCGCCAGCAGCACAACAGGGGTATCTGGAAACACCATATATTTT.

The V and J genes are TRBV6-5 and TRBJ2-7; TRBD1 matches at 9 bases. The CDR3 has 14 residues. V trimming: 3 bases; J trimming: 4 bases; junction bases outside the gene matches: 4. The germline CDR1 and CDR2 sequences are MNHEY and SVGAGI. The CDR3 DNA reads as TGTGCCAGCAGTTATTCGACAGGGGGGTACGAGCAGTACTTC. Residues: CASSYSTGGYEQYF.

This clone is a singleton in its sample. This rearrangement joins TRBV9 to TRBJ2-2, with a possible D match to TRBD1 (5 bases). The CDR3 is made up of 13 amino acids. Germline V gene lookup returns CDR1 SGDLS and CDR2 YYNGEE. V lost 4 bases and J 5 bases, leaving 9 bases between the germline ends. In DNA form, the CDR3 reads TGTGCCAGCAGCCAGGGTAATACCGGGGAGCTGTTTTTT. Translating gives CASSQGNTGELFF.

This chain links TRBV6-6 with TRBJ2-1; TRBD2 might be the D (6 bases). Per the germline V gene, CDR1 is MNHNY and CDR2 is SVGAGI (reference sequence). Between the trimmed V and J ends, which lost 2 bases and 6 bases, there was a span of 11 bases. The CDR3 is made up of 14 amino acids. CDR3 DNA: TGTGCCAGCAGTTACCAGGAGGGGCTCAATGAGCAGTTCTTC. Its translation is CASSYQEGLNEQFF.

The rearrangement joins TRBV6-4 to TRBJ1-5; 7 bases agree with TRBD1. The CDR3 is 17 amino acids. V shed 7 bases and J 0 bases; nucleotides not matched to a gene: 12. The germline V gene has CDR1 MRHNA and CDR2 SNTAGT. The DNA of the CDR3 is TGTGCCAGCAATGGGGACAGCCGCCCCTATAGCAATCAGCCCCAGCATTTT. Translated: CASNGDSRPYSNQPQHF.

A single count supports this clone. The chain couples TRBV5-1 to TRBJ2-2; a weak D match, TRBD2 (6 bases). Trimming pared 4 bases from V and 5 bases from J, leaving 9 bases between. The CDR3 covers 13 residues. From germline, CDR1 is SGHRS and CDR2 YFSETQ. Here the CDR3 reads CASSMGTTGELFF. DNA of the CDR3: TGCGCCAGCAGCATGGGGACTACCGGGGAGCTGTTTTTT.

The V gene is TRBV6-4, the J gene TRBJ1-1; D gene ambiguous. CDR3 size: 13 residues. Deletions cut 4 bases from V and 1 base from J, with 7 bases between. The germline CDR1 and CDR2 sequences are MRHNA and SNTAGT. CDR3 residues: CASSVSENTEAFF. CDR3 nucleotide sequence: TGTGCCAGCAGTGTTTCAGAGAACACTGAAGCTTTCTTT.

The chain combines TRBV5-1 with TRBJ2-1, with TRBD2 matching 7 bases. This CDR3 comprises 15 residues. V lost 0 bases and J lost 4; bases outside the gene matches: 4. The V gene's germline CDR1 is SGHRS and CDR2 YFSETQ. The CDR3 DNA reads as TGCGCCAGCAGCTTGGAAGCGGGGCCTTACAATGAGCAGTTCTTC. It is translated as CASSLEAGPYNEQFF.

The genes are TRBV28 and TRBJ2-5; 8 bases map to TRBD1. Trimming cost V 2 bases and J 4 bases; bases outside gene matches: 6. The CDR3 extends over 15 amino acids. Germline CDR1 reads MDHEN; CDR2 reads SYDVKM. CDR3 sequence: CASSLDRGFGETQYF. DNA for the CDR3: TGTGCCAGCAGTTTAGACAGGGGATTTGGAGAGACCCAGTACTTC. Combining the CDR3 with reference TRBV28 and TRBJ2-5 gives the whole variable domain DVKVTQSSRYLVKRTGEKVFLECVQDMDHENMFWYRQDPGLGLRLIYFSYDVKMKEKGDIPEGYSVSREKKERFSLILESASTNQTSMYLCASSLDRGFGETQYFGPGTRLLVL.

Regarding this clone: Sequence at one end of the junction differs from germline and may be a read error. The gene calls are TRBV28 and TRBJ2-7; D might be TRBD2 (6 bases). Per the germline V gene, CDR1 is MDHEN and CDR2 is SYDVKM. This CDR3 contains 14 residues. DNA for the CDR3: TGTGCCAGCGGTTTCCACGCGGGGACCTACGAGCAGTACTTC. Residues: CASGFHAGTYEQYF.

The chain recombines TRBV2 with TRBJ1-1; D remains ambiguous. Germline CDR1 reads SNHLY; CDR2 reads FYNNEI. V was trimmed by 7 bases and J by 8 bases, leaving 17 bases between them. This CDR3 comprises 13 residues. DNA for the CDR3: TGTGCCAGCATACGGACCACCGGCGGGGAAGCTTTCTTT. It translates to CASIRTTGGEAFF.

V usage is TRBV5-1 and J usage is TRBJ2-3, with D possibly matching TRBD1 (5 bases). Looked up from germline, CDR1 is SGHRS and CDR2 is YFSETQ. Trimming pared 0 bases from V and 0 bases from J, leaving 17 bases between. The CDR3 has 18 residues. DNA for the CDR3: TGCGCCAGCAGCTTGGCCCCCCTTGGGCAGGGCAGCACAGATACGCAGTATTTT. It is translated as CASSLAPLGQGSTDTQYF.